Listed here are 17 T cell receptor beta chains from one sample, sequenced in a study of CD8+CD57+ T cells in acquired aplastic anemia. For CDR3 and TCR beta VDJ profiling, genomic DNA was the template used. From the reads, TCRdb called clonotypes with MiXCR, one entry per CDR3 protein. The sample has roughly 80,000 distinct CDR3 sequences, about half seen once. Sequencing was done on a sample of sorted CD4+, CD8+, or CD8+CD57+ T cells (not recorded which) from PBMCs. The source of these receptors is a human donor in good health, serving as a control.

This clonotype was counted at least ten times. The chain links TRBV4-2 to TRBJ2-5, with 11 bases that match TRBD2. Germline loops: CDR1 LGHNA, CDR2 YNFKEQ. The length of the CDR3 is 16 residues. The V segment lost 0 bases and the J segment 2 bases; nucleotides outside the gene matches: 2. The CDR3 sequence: CASSQEGTSGQETQYF. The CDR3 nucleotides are TGTGCCAGCAGCCAAGAAGGGACTAGCGGACAAGAGACCCAGTACTTC.

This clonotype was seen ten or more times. The CDR3 bases are TGTGCCAGCATCCCACAGGGGGCGCGTAATCCTTTCTTT. Translated: CASIPQGARNPFF. This sequence joins TRBV9 and TRBJ1-1, with 9 bases matching TRBD1. CDR3 size: 13 residues. The germline V gene has CDR1 SGDLS and CDR2 YYNGEE. V lost 6 bases and J lost 12; bases outside the gene matches: 12.

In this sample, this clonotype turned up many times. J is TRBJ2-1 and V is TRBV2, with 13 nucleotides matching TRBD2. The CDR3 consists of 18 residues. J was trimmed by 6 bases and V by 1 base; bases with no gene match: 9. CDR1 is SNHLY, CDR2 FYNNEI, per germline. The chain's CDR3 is CASSEGPGLAGSGNEQFF. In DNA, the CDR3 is TGTGCCAGCAGTGAAGGGCCGGGACTAGCGGGGTCAGGCAATGAGCAGTTCTTC.

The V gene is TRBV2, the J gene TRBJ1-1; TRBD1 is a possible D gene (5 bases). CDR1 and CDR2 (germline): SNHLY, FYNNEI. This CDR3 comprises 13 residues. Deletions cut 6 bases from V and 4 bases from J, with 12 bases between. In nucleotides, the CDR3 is TGTGCCAGCAGGATTCCGCAGGGCACTGAAGCTTTCTTT. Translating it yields CASRIPQGTEAFF.

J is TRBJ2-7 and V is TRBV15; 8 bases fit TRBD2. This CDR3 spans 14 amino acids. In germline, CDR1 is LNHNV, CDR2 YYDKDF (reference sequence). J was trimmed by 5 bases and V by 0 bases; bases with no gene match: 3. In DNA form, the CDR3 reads TGTGCCACCAGCAGAGATAAGGGACTAGACGAGCAGTACTTC. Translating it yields CATSRDKGLDEQYF.

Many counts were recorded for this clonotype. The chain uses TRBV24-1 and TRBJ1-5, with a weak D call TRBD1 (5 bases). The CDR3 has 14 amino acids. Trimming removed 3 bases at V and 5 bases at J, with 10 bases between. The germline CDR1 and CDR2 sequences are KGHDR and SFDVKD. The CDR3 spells CATSDVRVDQPQHF. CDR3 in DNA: TGTGCCACCAGTGATGTCAGGGTGGATCAGCCCCAGCATTTT.

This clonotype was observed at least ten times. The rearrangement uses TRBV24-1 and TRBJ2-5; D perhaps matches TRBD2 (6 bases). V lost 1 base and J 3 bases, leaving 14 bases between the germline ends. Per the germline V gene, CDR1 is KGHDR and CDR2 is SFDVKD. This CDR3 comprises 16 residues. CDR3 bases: TGTGCCACCAGTGATTTCGCGGGACTGAGAGAAGAGACCCAGTACTTC. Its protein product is CATSDFAGLREETQYF.

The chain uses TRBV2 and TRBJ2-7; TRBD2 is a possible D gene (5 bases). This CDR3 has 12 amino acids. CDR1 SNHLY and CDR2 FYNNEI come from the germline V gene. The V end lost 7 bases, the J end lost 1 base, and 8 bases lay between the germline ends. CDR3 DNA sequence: TGTGCCAGCAAAGGGAGTTCCTACGAGCAGTACTTC. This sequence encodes CASKGSSYEQYF.

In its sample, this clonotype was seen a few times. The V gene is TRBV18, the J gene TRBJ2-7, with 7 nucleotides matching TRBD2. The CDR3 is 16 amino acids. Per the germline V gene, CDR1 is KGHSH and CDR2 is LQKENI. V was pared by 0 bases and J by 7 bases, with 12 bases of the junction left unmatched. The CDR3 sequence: CASSPPEWGGIGEQYF. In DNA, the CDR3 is TGTGCCAGCTCACCACCAGAGTGGGGGGGAATTGGGGAGCAGTACTTC.

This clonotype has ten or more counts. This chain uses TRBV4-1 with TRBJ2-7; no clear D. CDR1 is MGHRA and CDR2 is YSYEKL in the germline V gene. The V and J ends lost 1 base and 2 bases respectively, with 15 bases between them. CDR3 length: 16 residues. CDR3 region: CASSQVWGSVAYEQYF. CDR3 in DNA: TGCGCCAGCAGCCAAGTTTGGGGAAGTGTTGCCTACGAGCAGTACTTC.

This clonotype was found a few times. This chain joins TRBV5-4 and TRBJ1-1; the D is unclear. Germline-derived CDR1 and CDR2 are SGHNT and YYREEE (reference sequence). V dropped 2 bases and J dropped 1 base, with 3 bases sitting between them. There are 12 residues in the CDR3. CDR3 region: CASSFWNTEAFF. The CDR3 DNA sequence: TGTGCCAGCAGCTTTTGGAACACTGAAGCTTTCTTT.

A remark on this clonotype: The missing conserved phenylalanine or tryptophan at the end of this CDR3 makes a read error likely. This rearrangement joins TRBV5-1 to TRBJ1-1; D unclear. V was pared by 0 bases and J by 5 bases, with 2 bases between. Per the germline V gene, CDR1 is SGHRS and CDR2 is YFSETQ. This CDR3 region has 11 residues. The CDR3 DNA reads TGCGCCAGCAGCTTGGGGACTGAAGCTTTCTCT. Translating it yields CASSLGTEAFS.

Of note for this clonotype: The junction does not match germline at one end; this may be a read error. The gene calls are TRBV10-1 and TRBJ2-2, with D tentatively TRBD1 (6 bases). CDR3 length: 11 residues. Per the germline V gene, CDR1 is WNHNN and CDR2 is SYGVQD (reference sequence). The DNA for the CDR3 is TGTGCCAGCAGGGGACCGCAGGAGCTGTTTTTT. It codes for CASRGPQELFF.

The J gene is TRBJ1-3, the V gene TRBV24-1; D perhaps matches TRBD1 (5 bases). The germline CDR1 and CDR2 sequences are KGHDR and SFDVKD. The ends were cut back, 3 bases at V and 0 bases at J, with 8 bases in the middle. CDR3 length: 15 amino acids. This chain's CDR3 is CATSDGTVSGNTIYF. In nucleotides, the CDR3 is TGTGCCACCAGTGATGGGACGGTCTCTGGAAACACCATATATTTT.

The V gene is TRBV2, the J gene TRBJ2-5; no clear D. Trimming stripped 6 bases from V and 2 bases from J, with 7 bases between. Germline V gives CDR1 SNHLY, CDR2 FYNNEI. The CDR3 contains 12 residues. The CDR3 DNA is TGTGCCAGCAGGTTAGCTCAAGAGACCCAGTACTTC. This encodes CASRLAQETQYF. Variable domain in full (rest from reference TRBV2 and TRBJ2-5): EPEVTQTPSHQVTQMGQEVILRCVPISNHLYFYWYRQILGQKVEFLVSFYNNEISEKSEIFDDQFSVERPDGSNFTLKIRSTKLEDSAMYFCASRLAQETQYFGPGTRLLVL.

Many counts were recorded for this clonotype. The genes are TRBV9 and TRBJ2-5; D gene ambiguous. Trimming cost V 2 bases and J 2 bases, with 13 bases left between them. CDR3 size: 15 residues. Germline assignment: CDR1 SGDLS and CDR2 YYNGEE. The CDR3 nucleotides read TGTGCCAGCAGCGTCTACCCCTCCCTACAAGAGACCCAGTACTTC. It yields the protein CASSVYPSLQETQYF.

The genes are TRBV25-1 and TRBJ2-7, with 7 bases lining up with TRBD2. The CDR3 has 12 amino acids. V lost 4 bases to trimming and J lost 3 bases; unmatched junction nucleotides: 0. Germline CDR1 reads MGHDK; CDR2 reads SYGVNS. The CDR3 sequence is CASSAGGYEQYF. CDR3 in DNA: TGTGCCAGCAGTGCGGGGGGCTACGAGCAGTACTTC.